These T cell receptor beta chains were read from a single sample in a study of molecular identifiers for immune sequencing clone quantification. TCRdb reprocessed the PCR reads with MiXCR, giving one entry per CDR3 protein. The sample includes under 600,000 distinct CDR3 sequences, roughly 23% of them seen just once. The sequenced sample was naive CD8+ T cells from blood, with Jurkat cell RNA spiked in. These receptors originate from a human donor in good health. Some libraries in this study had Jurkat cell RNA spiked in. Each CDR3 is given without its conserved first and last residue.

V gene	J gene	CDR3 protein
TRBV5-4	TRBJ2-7	ASSRGLAYEQY
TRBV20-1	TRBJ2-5	SAQRLAGGQETQY
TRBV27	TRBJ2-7	ASSLATSAYEQY
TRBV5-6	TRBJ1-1	ASSYPGGRDEAF
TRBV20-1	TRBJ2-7	SARDGTGGGYEQY
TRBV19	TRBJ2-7	ASTPSNTYEQY
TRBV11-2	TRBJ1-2	ASSPSLVQGSYT
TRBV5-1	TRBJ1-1	ASRHGTDSIMNTEAF
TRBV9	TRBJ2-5	ASSPPGALRETQY
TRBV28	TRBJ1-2	ASSDSAYGYT
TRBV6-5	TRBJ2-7	ASSYSGQGGEQY
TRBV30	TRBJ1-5	AWSTAPNQPQH
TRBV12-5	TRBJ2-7	ASGLYGGSYEQY
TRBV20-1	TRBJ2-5	SARDSVGVWQETQY
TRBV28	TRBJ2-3	ASSPGQGPDTQY
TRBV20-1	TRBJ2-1	SARGLSDYNEQF
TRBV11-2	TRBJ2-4	ASSLLAGETGIQY
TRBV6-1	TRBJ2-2	ASRLPGLAGGGGELF
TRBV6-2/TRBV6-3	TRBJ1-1	ASRGQGSNTEAF
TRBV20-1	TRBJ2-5	SARDSYAGEETQY
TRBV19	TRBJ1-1	ASSMNRAATEAF
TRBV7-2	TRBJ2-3	ASSLVGGGGDTQY
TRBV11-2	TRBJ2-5	ASSLEAGLETQY
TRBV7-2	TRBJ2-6	ASSLRDSGANVLT
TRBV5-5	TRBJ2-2	ASSLIPQGANTGELF
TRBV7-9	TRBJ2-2	ASSPPGRNTGELF
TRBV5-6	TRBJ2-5	ASSLGAGTSGFQETQY
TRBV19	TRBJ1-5	ASSIEGRPNQPQH
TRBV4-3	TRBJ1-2	ASSQDWGEGGYGYT